Below, 14 T cell receptor beta chains from the same sample are listed, as sequenced in a study of T cell changes during pregnancy in multiple sclerosis. Clones were read by immunoSEQ multiplex PCR, and TCRdb kept only the in-frame ones, dropping some. The sample gives about 62,000 clones, roughly 92% of which show up once; about 3% is in the top ten. Sample: CD8+ T cells from peripheral blood mononuclear cells, taken in the second trimester of pregnancy. These receptors were collected from a female donor with multiple sclerosis, enrolled in a pregnancy study.

To note about this clone: Additional DNA sequences in this sample encode the identical CDR3. V and J are TRBV6-1 and TRBJ1-2, with D perhaps TRBD1 (5 bases). Trimming removed 3 bases at V and 1 base at J, with 6 bases between. CDR3 length: 13 amino acids. Germline CDR1 is MNHNS and CDR2 is SASEGT. The CDR3 reads CASSEQGNYGYTF. The DNA of the CDR3 is TGTGCCAGCAGTGAGCAGGGTAACTATGGCTACACCTTC.

The chain uses TRBV27 and TRBJ2-7; 9 bases map to TRBD2. V trimming: 0 bases; J trimming: 4 bases; junction bases outside the gene matches: 4. CDR3 length: 15 amino acids. From germline, CDR1 is MNHEY and CDR2 SMNVEV (reference sequence). CDR3 sequence: CASSLSTSGAYEQYF. The DNA of the CDR3 is TGTGCCAGCAGTTTATCGACTAGCGGTGCGTACGAGCAGTACTTC.

V usage is TRBV5-1 and J usage is TRBJ2-1; 15 bases match TRBD2. This CDR3 has 16 residues. The V gene end was trimmed by 3 bases and the J gene end by 6 bases; junction bases not matched to a gene: 4. Germline V gene data show CDR1 as SGHRS and CDR2 as YFSETQ. CDR3 protein: CASSWTSGRAVNEQFF. The CDR3 DNA reads TGCGCCAGCAGCTGGACTAGCGGGAGGGCGGTCAATGAGCAGTTCTTC. The full variable domain, rest sourced from reference TRBV5-1 and TRBJ2-1, is KAGVTQTPRYLIKTRGQQVTLSCSPISGHRSVSWYQQTPGQGLQFLFEYFSETQRNKGNFPGRFSGRQFSNSRSEMNVSTLELGDSALYLCASSWTSGRAVNEQFFGPGTRLTVL.

The chain uses TRBV5-6 and TRBJ2-2, with 11 bases lining up with TRBD2. This CDR3 region has 16 residues. Trimming cost V 4 bases and J 4 bases; bases outside gene matches: 6. Germline V gene sequence: CDR1 SGHDT, CDR2 YYEEEE. DNA for the CDR3: TGTGCCAGCAGCGAGGTACTAGCGGGAGTCACCGGGGAGCTGTTTTTT. The encoded protein is CASSEVLAGVTGELFF.

The DNA for the CDR3 is TGTGCCAGTAGGCAGGGAAGTAACAATGAGCAGTTCTTC. Protein sequence: CASRQGSNNEQFF. This chain connects TRBV19 to TRBJ2-1, with a tentative D call TRBD1 (5 bases). The CDR3 has 13 amino acids. V gave up 6 bases and J gave up 5 bases, with 11 bases separating them. Germline V gene data show CDR1 as LNHDA and CDR2 as SQIVND (reference sequence). Full variable domain (rest looked up from reference TRBV19 and TRBJ2-1): DGGITQSPKYLFRKEGQNVTLSCEQNLNHDAMYWYRQDPGQGLRLIYYSQIVNDFQKGDIAEGYSVSREKKESFPLTVTSAQKNPTAFYLCASRQGSNNEQFFGPGTRLTVL.

The genes are TRBV6-1 and TRBJ1-4; D is unresolved. The CDR3 loop spans 16 amino acids. Per germline, CDR1 MNHNS and CDR2 SASEGT. Trimming removed 1 base from V and 0 bases from J, with 9 bases in between. CDR3 DNA: TGTGCCAGCAGTGAAGGGTGGAGGTCAACTAATGAAAAACTGTTTTTT. Translated, it gives CASSEGWRSTNEKLFF.

This clone showed up just once. This chain joins TRBV29-1 and TRBJ1-1; no firm D call. Germline V gives CDR1 SQVTM, CDR2 ANQGSEA. V shed 4 bases and J shed 3 bases, with 12 bases lying between them. This CDR3 spans 13 amino acids. CDR3 loop: CSVAQVVDTEAFF. Here the CDR3 DNA reads TGCAGCGTTGCTCAGGTAGTGGACACTGAAGCTTTCTTT.

This chain connects TRBV29-1 to TRBJ1-1; 7 bases are a match to TRBD1. The germline CDR1 and CDR2 sequences are SQVTM and ANQGSEA. The ends lost 7 bases at V and 5 bases at J; junction bases unmatched: 10. This CDR3 has 13 residues. The CDR3 here is CSGSGGRGTEAFF. The CDR3 DNA is TGCAGCGGGTCAGGGGGTAGAGGAACTGAAGCTTTCTTT.

The rearrangement joins TRBV27 to TRBJ2-3; 10 bases fit TRBD2. CDR1 and CDR2 from the germline V gene are MNHEY and SMNVEV (reference sequence). This CDR3 has 16 amino acids. J gave up 4 bases and V 2 bases, and 6 bases lay outside the gene matches. CDR3 in amino acids: CASSLASGRSADTQYF. In nucleotides, the CDR3 is TGTGCCAGCAGTTTAGCTAGCGGGAGATCCGCAGATACGCAGTATTTT.

V usage is TRBV4-2 and J usage is TRBJ1-1, with no clear D. Trimming cost V 5 bases and J 1 base, with 8 bases left between them. Germline assignment: CDR1 LGHNA and CDR2 YNFKEQ. CDR3 size: 13 residues. CDR3 protein: CASSTVRNTEAFF. In DNA, the CDR3 is TGTGCCAGCAGCACGGTAAGGAACACTGAAGCTTTCTTT.

The J gene is TRBJ1-1, the V gene TRBV10-2; the match to TRBD1 covers 9 bases. The trim removed 3 bases at V and 4 bases at J, leaving 6 bases unmatched. The germline V gene has CDR1 WSHSY and CDR2 SAAADI. The CDR3 covers 15 residues. This CDR3 is CASSDPGQGTTEAFF. The CDR3 DNA is TGCGCCAGCAGTGACCCCGGACAGGGGACCACTGAAGCTTTCTTT.

The gene calls are TRBV4-1 and TRBJ2-7; D is unclear. Deletions cut 5 bases from V and 0 bases from J, with 11 bases between. This CDR3 spans 14 amino acids. Germline V CDR1 and CDR2: MGHRA, YSYEKL. CDR3 loop: CASSVQRDSYEQYF. In DNA form, the CDR3 reads TGCGCCAGCAGCGTGCAGCGCGACTCCTACGAGCAGTACTTC.

The chain recombines TRBV11-2 with TRBJ2-5; D is perhaps TRBD2 (5 bases). Germline V gene sequence: CDR1 SGHAT, CDR2 FQNNGV. The CDR3 length is 16 residues. V dropped 2 bases and J dropped 5 bases, with 18 bases sitting between them. DNA for the CDR3: TGTGCCAGCAGCTTATTGGAACTAGGCCCCAGGGAGACCCAGTACTTC. Its protein is CASSLLELGPRETQYF.

The CDR3 region is CASSNAGHYGYTF. CDR3 nucleotides: TGTGCCAGCAGTAATGCGGGGCACTATGGCTACACCTTC. The chain uses TRBV7-9 and TRBJ1-2, with TRBD1 as a possible D gene (5 bases). The V and J ends lost 6 bases and 3 bases respectively, with 11 bases between them. Germline CDR1 and CDR2: SEHNR and FQNEAQ (reference sequence). The CDR3 contains 13 residues.